What follows is one T cell receptor beta chain and its context. Its antigen is not known. This sample is drawn from a study of T cell responses to AZD1222 COVID-19 vaccine. Study overall: Second-dose groups at about 4 or about 12 weeks were pooled. Study-level points and caveats: Females made up more of the donors, who were largely white British, and clonal diversity may have come out too low. The repertoires were collected only after the peak T cell response. Among vaccine-associated CD4 TCRs, coverage spanned spike, with dominance at 160-218 and 743-854.

Generated by immunoSEQ multiplex PCR, the TCRdb table keeps only in-frame clones and is missing some. The sample contains about 96,000 clones, 85% to 90% of which appear only once. CDR3 size: 13 residues. Germline CDR1 is DFQATT and CDR2 is SNEGSKA (reference sequence). V was clipped by 3 bases and J by 6 bases, with 14 bases between them. This TCR derives from an adult in good health. This chain joins TRBV20-1 and TRBJ1-1; TRBD1 is a possible D gene (6 bases). This material consisted of peripheral blood, taken on day 0 of AZD1222 vaccination. The CDR3 is CSASVRGMSEAFF. The CDR3 DNA sequence: TGCAGTGCTAGTGTGAGGGGGATGTCTGAAGCTTTCTTT.